This T cell receptor (beta chain) came from a study of CD8 T cells in Susac syndrome. Points from the study as a whole: In Susac patients, clonal expansion was not detected in CD4+ cells.

Germline V CDR1 and CDR2: MNHEY, SMNVEV (reference sequence). V was clipped by 2 bases and J by 7 bases, with 20 bases between them. CDR3 size: 16 residues. RNA amounts of 0.5 to 1 ug underwent reverse transcription with random hexamers. TCRdb analysed the immunoSEQ multiplex PCR reads with MiXCR anew, one entry per CDR3 protein. The sample shows around 190,000 distinct CDR3 sequences, 85% to 95% of them seen only once. Details on this clonotype: No antigen is known for it.

FACS was used to enrich TEMRA cells, whereas the CD8+ and CD4+ T cells were obtained by negative isolation. The material sequenced was CD4+ T cells from PBMCs. The origin of this receptor is a human donor with Susac syndrome. This chain links TRBV27 with TRBJ1-2; D perhaps matches TRBD1 (6 bases). The CDR3 loop is CASSLQGRPGVGGYTF. The DNA for the CDR3 is TGTGCCAGCAGTTTACAGGGGAGGCCGGGGGTTGGTGGCTACACCTTC.